This TCR beta chain was observed in a study of T cells in Graves' hyperthyroidism and ophthalmopathy. In its sample, this clonotype was seen many times. Trimming removed 4 bases from V and 7 bases from J; junction bases left unmatched: 7. From germline, CDR1 is MDHEN and CDR2 SYDVKM. This CDR3 has 14 residues. TCR beta CDR3 region amplification was performed from RNA transcripts. Researchers ran a first-round RT-PCR on the TCR CDR3 using the HTBI primer set. TCRdb re-analysed the multiplex PCR reads in MiXCR, keeping a single row per CDR3 protein. The data contain 500,000 to 650,000 distinct CDR3 sequences, 14% of them seen just once; the ten biggest clones take up around 13%. Absent ophthalmopathy progression within 18 months defined stable Graves' hyperthyroidism. Clinical symptoms, serum thyroxine, TRAb, thyroid ultrasound and orbital computed tomography informed diagnoses.

Sequenced input: blood. The chain is built from TRBV28 and TRBJ2-1; 7 nucleotides align to TRBD2. The TCR was taken from a woman between 35 and 50 years old with Graves' hyperthyroidism. CDR3 loop: CASSSGGSRNEQFF. CDR3 nucleotides: TGTGCCAGCAGTTCGGGCGGGAGTCGGAATGAGCAGTTCTTC.